These 25 T cell receptor beta chains originate from one sample sequenced in a study of cytomegalovirus exposure and HLA in healthy donors. Libraries were prepared by immunoSEQ multiplex PCR; TCRdb keeps only in-frame clonotypes and omits some of them. The profile shows some 150,000 clones, 70% to 90% of them singletons. Sequencing used PBMCs. Source of these receptors: a human donor in good health.

This chain uses TRBV15 with TRBJ2-5; D is uncertain. V shed 1 base and J shed 3 bases, with 6 bases lying between them. CDR3 size: 13 residues. Germline CDR1 and CDR2: LNHNV and YYDKDF (reference sequence). The CDR3 region is CATSRARKETQYF. The CDR3 DNA sequence: TGTGCCACCAGCAGAGCCAGAAAAGAGACCCAGTACTTC.

The chain has TRBV7-3 and TRBJ2-1; 9 positions match TRBD2. V lost 5 bases, J lost 5 bases, and 7 bases stayed unmatched. The CDR3 is made up of 15 amino acids. Germline values: CDR1 SGHTA, CDR2 FQGTGA. CDR3 sequence: CASSKERGADNEQFF. CDR3 DNA sequence: TGTGCCAGCAGCAAGGAGCGGGGGGCCGACAATGAGCAGTTCTTC.

The sample holds a few counts of this clone. This sequence joins TRBV4-1 and TRBJ1-1; D gene uncertain. The length of the CDR3 is 14 residues. V lost 0 bases and J lost 5, with 10 bases in between. Germline V lookup: CDR1 MGHRA, CDR2 YSYEKL. CDR3 bases: TGCGCCAGCAGCCAAGATCTCCGGGTTACTGAAGCTTTCTTT. Translated, it gives CASSQDLRVTEAFF.

The rearrangement links TRBV10-3 to TRBJ1-1, with TRBD1 matching over 7 bases. CDR1 and CDR2 (germline): ENHRY, SYGVKD. This CDR3 spans 15 amino acids. Trimming took 4 bases from V and 1 from J; bases not matched to a gene: 6. CDR3 DNA sequence: TGTGCCATCAGTGCGCCCACAGGGGAGAACACTGAAGCTTTCTTT. Its protein is CAISAPTGENTEAFF.

The J gene is TRBJ1-2, the V gene TRBV11-2, with TRBD1 matching 8 bases. CDR1 is SGHAT and CDR2 is FQNNGV in the germline V gene. Trimming cost V 4 bases and J 0 bases; bases outside gene matches: 4. This CDR3 is 15 amino acids long. This CDR3 reads CASSSGQGTNYGYTF. CDR3 in DNA: TGTGCCAGCAGCTCCGGACAGGGTACTAACTATGGCTACACCTTC.

A few counts support this clone. The chain combines TRBV7-9 with TRBJ2-7, with D perhaps TRBD2 (6 bases). This CDR3 region has 17 residues. The V end lost 4 bases, the J end lost 3 bases, and 22 bases lay between the germline ends. CDR1 is SEHNR, CDR2 FQNEAQ, per germline (reference sequence). The CDR3 nucleotides are TGTGCCAGCAGCTCATCCCCTCGGGCGGGAACTATCTACGAGCAGTACTTC. Protein sequence: CASSSSPRAGTIYEQYF.

The chain is built from TRBV4-1 and TRBJ2-6; 12 bases line up with TRBD2. Germline CDR1 MGHRA, CDR2 YSYEKL. Losses at the gene ends were 1 base for V and 1 base for J; bases not matched to a gene: 8. The CDR3 is 20 residues long. The chain's CDR3 is CASSQARTSGERSGANVLTF. The CDR3 nucleotides read TGCGCCAGCAGCCAAGCCCGGACTAGCGGGGAACGATCTGGGGCCAACGTCCTGACTTTC.

The CDR3 bases are TGTGCCATCAGTGAGCCCCTTGGGAGGAGCACAGATACGCAGTATTTT. The encoded protein is CAISEPLGRSTDTQYF. This chain uses TRBV10-3 with TRBJ2-3; weak D call: TRBD2 (6 bases). V was trimmed by 2 bases and J by 0 bases, leaving 12 bases between them. The CDR3 is 16 residues long. CDR1 is ENHRY, CDR2 SYGVKD, per germline.

The rearrangement uses TRBV27 and TRBJ1-5; perhaps TRBD1 as D (5 bases). In germline, CDR1 is MNHEY, CDR2 SMNVEV (reference sequence). With 3 bases removed from V and 1 base from J, the gap between germline ends came to 16 bases. The CDR3 length is 17 residues. CDR3 residues: CASSFLGGLLSNQPQHF. In nucleotides, the CDR3 is TGTGCCAGCAGTTTTCTGGGGGGACTGTTGAGCAATCAGCCCCAGCATTTT.

This clone is a singleton in its sample. The chain recombines TRBV11-2 with TRBJ2-2; no clear D gene. This CDR3 has 13 residues. V was cut by 5 bases and J by 0 bases, with 4 bases left in between. Germline CDR1 and CDR2: SGHAT and FQNNGV. The CDR3 spells CASSPTNTGELFF. CDR3 bases: TGTGCCAGCAGCCCTACGAACACCGGGGAGCTGTTTTTT.

This clone was seen a few times. The V gene is TRBV4-1, the J gene TRBJ2-7; no clear D gene. This CDR3 region has 14 residues. Germline CDR1 and CDR2: MGHRA and YSYEKL. The V end was cut by 2 bases, the J end by 2 bases, with 10 bases between. CDR3 in amino acids: CASSQSSLPYEQYF. DNA of the CDR3: TGCGCCAGCAGCCAATCCTCCCTTCCCTACGAGCAGTACTTC.

The chain is built from TRBV11-2 and TRBJ2-1, with 7 bases aligning to TRBD2. The V gene's germline CDR1 is SGHAT and CDR2 FQNNGV. This CDR3 comprises 16 residues. V lost 0 bases to trimming and J lost 2 bases; unmatched junction nucleotides: 4. As DNA, the CDR3 is TGTGCCAGCAGCTTAGAGGGGGACTACCCCTACAATGAGCAGTTCTTC. Its translation is CASSLEGDYPYNEQFF.

This chain joins TRBV6-5 and TRBJ1-2; D is ambiguous. Germline CDR1 reads MNHEY; CDR2 reads SVGAGI. CDR3 size: 15 residues. The V end lost 4 bases, the J end lost 8 bases, and 20 bases lay between the germline ends. The CDR3 loop is CASSSSPPQGSGYTF. CDR3 sequence (DNA): TGTGCCAGCAGTTCCAGCCCCCCCCAAGGGAGCGGCTACACCTTC.

The table lists this clone with a few counts. This sequence joins TRBV18 and TRBJ2-7, with 10 nucleotides matching TRBD1. Per the germline V gene, CDR1 is KGHSH and CDR2 is LQKENI. The CDR3 runs to 15 residues. V lost 4 bases, J lost 2 bases, and 5 bases stayed unmatched. The CDR3 is CASSLGTGETYEQYF. In DNA, the CDR3 is TGTGCCAGCTCACTAGGGACAGGGGAGACCTACGAGCAGTACTTC. The variable domain in full, completed from reference TRBV18 and TRBJ2-7, reads NAGVMQNPRHLVRRRGQEARLRCSPMKGHSHVYWYRQLPEEGLKFMVYLQKENIIDESGMPKERFSAEFPKEGPSILRIQQVVRGDSAAYFCASSLGTGETYEQYFGPGTRLTVT.

The gene calls are TRBV4-3 and TRBJ2-7, with D perhaps TRBD2 (6 bases). CDR1 LGHNA and CDR2 YSLEER come from the germline V gene. This CDR3 has 16 residues. The V end was cut by 4 bases, the J end by 5 bases, with 21 bases between. The CDR3, as DNA: TGCGCCAGCAGCCCTGGACTTTCCCCGGCGGGGAACGAGCAGTACTTC. Its translation: CASSPGLSPAGNEQYF.

The sample holds a few counts of this clone. The chain combines TRBV11-1 with TRBJ2-7; 8 nucleotides align to TRBD2. Germline lookup yields CDR1 SGHAT and CDR2 FQDESV (reference sequence). V lost 7 bases and J lost 3; bases outside the gene matches: 5. The CDR3 is 13 residues long. The CDR3: CASMGLAGYEQYF. The CDR3 nucleotides are TGTGCCAGCATGGGCCTAGCGGGCTACGAGCAGTACTTC.

The gene calls are TRBV6-5 and TRBJ2-1; the match to TRBD1 covers 11 bases. The V and J ends lost 6 bases and 7 bases, in that order; junction bases with no gene match: 5. Looked up from germline, CDR1 is MNHEY and CDR2 is SVGAGI. CDR3 length equals 14 residues. CDR3 residues: CASSTGTGGNEQFF. Here the CDR3 DNA reads TGTGCCAGCAGCACCGGGACAGGGGGAAATGAGCAGTTCTTC.

The genes are TRBV6-6 and TRBJ2-1; possibly TRBD2 for D (6 bases). The CDR3 length is 15 residues. V lost 7 bases, J lost 6 bases, and 19 bases lay in between. CDR1 MNHNY and CDR2 SVGAGI come from the germline V gene (reference sequence). CDR3 DNA sequence: TGTGCCAGCACCCCACGGGAACTAGCTGGCAATGAGCAGTTCTTC. Protein sequence: CASTPRELAGNEQFF.

The CDR3 region is CASSRVLGANVLTF. CDR3 sequence (DNA): TGTGCCAGCAGCAGGGTTTTGGGGGCCAACGTCCTGACTTTC. V is TRBV2 and J is TRBJ2-6, with D possibly TRBD1 on 5 matching bases. From germline, CDR1 is SNHLY and CDR2 FYNNEI. The CDR3 runs 14 residues. Trimming pared 6 bases from V and 4 bases from J, leaving 10 bases between.

This chain links TRBV5-1 with TRBJ2-3, with 15 bases matching TRBD2. Trimming took 3 bases from V and 3 from J; bases not matched to a gene: 5. Germline CDR1 reads SGHRS; CDR2 reads YFSETQ. This CDR3 region has 17 residues. DNA for the CDR3: TGCGCCAGCAGCTCAGGGACTAGCGGGAGGATGACAGATACGCAGTATTTT. As protein: CASSSGTSGRMTDTQYF.

The CDR3 reads CASSYLGLAYEQYF. CDR3 nucleotides: TGTGCCAGCAGTTACCTAGGACTAGCCTACGAGCAGTACTTC. V is TRBV6-5 and J is TRBJ2-7; 7 nucleotides match TRBD2. After removal of 2 bases from V and 2 bases from J, the junction contained 3 bases not matched to a gene. Germline V gene data show CDR1 as MNHEY and CDR2 as SVGAGI. This CDR3 contains 14 residues.

The chain employs TRBV4-1 and TRBJ1-2; D gene ambiguous. CDR3 size: 14 residues. Germline CDR1 MGHRA, CDR2 YSYEKL. V lost 1 base and J lost 3, with 9 bases in between. CDR3 nucleotide sequence: TGCGCCAGCAGCCAAGTGCGGATTGACTATGGCTACACCTTC. The encoded protein is CASSQVRIDYGYTF.

The CDR3 reads CASSREQDSNQPQHF. The CDR3 DNA reads TGTGCCAGCAGTCGAGAACAGGATAGCAATCAGCCCCAGCATTTT. The rearrangement links TRBV2 to TRBJ1-5; D is perhaps TRBD1 (5 bases). Germline V gene lookup returns CDR1 SNHLY and CDR2 FYNNEI. Trimming took off 5 bases at V and 0 bases at J, with 11 bases between the two ends. The CDR3 spans 15 residues.

About this clone itself: A junction boundary mismatches the germline segment, possibly from a read error. CDR3 protein: CASSEVGGLQYF. CDR3 nucleotides: TGTGCCAGCAGCGAAGTGGGGGGGCTGCAGTATTTT. This chain uses TRBV6-1 with TRBJ2-3; TRBD2 is a possible D gene (7 bases). CDR1 is MNHNS and CDR2 is SASEGT in the germline V gene. The CDR3 has 12 residues.

The rearrangement joins TRBV11-2 to TRBJ2-1, with 7 bases aligning to TRBD1. V lost 5 bases and J lost 4; bases outside the gene matches: 8. This CDR3 contains 15 residues. Germline V CDR1 and CDR2: SGHAT, FQNNGV. CDR3 amino acids: CASSPLQGRYNEQFF. The CDR3 coding sequence is TGTGCCAGCAGCCCGTTACAGGGGCGGTACAATGAGCAGTTCTTC.